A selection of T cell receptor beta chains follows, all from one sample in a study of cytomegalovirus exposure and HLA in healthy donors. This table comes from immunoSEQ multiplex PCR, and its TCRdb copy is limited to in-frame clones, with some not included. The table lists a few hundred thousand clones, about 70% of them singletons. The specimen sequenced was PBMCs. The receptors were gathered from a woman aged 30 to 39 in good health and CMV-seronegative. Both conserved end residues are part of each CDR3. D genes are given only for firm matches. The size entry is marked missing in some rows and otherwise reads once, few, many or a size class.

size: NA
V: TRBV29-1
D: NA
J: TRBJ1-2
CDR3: CSVESSLSVSYGYTF
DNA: TGCAGCGTTGAAAGTAGCCTAAGCGTCTCCTATGGCTACACCTTC

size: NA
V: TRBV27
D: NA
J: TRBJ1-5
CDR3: CASSLSAGSNQPQHF
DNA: TGTGCCAGCAGTTTATCTGCAGGGAGCAATCAGCCCCAGCATTTT

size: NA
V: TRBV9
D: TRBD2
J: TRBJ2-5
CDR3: CASSVGPRGGLETQYF
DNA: TGTGCCAGCAGCGTAGGACCCCGGGGGGGCCTCGAGACCCAGTACTTC

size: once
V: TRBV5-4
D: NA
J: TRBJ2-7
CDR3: CASSLAAGNEQYF
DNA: TGTGCCAGCAGCTTGGCCGCAGGGAACGAGCAGTACTTC

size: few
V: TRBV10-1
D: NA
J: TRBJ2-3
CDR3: CASSPSSTDTQYF
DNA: TGCGCCAGCAGCCCCTCTAGCACAGATACGCAGTATTTT

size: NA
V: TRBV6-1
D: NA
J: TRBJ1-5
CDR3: CASSDLDTRHQPQHF
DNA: TGTGCCAGCAGTGACCTCGACACGCGCCATCAGCCCCAGCATTTT

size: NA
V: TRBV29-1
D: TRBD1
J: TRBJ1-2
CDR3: CSVELGQPGYTF
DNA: TGCAGCGTTGAATTGGGACAGCCTGGCTACACCTTC

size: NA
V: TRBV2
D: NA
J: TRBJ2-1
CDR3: CASSLLGTRLYNEQFF
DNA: TGTGCCAGCAGCCTGCTGGGAACTAGATTGTACAATGAGCAGTTCTTC

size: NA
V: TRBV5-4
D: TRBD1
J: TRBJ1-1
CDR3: CASSQGAGMNTEAFF
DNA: TGTGCCAGCAGTCAGGGGGCAGGAATGAACACTGAAGCTTTCTTT

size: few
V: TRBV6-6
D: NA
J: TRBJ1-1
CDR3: CASSYSPWPTEAFF
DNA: TGTGCCAGCAGTTACTCGCCCTGGCCCACTGAAGCTTTCTTT

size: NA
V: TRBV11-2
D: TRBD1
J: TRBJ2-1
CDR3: CASSRWDRDSYNEQFF
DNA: TGTGCCAGCAGCCGCTGGGACAGGGATTCCTACAATGAGCAGTTCTTC

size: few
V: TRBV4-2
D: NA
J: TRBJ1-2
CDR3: CASSQDSGAGYFDGYTF
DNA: TGTGCCAGCAGCCAAGATTCAGGGGCAGGGTATTTCGATGGCTACACCTTC

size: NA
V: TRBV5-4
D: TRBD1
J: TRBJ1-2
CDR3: CASSFMGQGYGYTF
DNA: TGTGCCAGCAGCTTTATGGGACAGGGCTATGGCTACACCTTC

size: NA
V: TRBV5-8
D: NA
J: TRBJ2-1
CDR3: CASSSPGVPYNEQFF
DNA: TGTGCCAGCAGCTCCCCGGGAGTCCCCTACAATGAGCAGTTCTTC

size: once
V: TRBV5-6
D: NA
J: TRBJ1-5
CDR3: CASSLTTGDNQPQHF
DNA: TGTGCCAGCAGCCTCACCACTGGAGACAATCAGCCCCAGCATTTT

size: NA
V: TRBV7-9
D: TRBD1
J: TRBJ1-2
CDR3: CASSLSPRTGGNYGYTF
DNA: TGTGCCAGCAGCTTAAGCCCTCGGACAGGGGGGAACTATGGCTACACCTTC

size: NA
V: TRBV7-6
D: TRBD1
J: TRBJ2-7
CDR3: CASSLQGGQYEQYF
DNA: TGTGCCAGCAGCTTGCAAGGGGGCCAGTACGAGCAGTACTTC

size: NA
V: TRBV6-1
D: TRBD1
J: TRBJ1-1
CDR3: CASSVGQGDTEAFF
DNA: TGTGCCAGCAGTGTTGGACAGGGGGATACTGAAGCTTTCTTT

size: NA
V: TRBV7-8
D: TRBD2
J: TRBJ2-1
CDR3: CASSLRLAGGSEQFF
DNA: TGTGCCAGCAGCTTGAGACTAGCGGGAGGTAGTGAGCAGTTCTTC

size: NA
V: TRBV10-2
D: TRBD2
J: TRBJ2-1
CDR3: CASSPTSGEYNEQFF
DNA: TGCGCCAGCAGTCCTACTAGCGGGGAGTACAATGAGCAGTTCTTC

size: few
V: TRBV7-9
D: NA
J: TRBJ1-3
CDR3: CASSPPVGNTIYF
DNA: TGTGCCAGCAGCCCCCCCGTAGGAAACACCATATATTTT

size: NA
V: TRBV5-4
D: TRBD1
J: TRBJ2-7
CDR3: CASSRGQGAYEQYF
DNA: TGTGCCAGCAGCAGGGGACAGGGGGCTTACGAGCAGTACTTC

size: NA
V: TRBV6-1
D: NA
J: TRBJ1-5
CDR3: CASSISTGPQPQHF
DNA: TGTGCCAGCAGTATCAGTACAGGCCCTCAGCCCCAGCATTTT

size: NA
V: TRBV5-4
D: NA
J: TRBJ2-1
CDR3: CASSFELDRSYNEQFF
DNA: TGTGCCAGCAGCTTTGAACTAGATAGGTCCTACAATGAGCAGTTCTTC

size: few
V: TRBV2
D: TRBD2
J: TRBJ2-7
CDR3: CASSRLAGLGYEQYF
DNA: TGTGCCAGCAGCCGACTAGCGGGACTTGGCTACGAGCAGTACTTC

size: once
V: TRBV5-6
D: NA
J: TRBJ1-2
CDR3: CASSFPTANYGYTF
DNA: TGTGCCAGCAGCTTCCCCACAGCTAACTATGGCTACACCTTC

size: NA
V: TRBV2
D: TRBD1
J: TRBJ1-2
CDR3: CANLGQGPYPHYGYTF
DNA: TGTGCCAACCTGGGACAGGGGCCCTACCCTCACTATGGCTACACCTTC

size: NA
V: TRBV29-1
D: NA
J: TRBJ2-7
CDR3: CSAQGPAYEQYF
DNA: TGCAGCGCCCAGGGGCCTGCCTACGAGCAGTACTTC

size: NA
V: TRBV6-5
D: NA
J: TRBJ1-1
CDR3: CASSYDGPEAFF
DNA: TGTGCCAGCAGTTACGATGGCCCTGAAGCTTTCTTT

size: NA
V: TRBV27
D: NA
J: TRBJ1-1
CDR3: CASSTRQSHTEAFF
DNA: TGTGCCAGCAGTACCAGACAGAGCCACACTGAAGCTTTCTTT

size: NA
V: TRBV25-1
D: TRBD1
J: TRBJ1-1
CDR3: CASSGGTGEAFF
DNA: TGTGCCAGCAGTGGGGGGACAGGGGAAGCTTTCTTT

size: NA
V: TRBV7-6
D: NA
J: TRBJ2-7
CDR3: CASSNYQGYEQYF
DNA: TGTGCCAGCAGCAACTACCAGGGGTACGAGCAGTACTTC

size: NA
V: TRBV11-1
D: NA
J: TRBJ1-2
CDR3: CASSGVNYGYTF
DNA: TGTGCCAGCAGCGGAGTTAACTATGGCTACACCTTC

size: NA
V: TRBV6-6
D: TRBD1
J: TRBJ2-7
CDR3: CASSRDRGVNEQYF
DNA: TGTGCCAGCAGTCGCGACAGGGGAGTCAACGAGCAGTACTTC

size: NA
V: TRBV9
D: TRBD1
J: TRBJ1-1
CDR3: CASSARDSFNTEAFF
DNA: TGTGCCAGCAGCGCCCGGGACAGCTTTAACACTGAAGCTTTCTTT

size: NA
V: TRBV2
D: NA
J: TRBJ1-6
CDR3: CASSDPFGRVINSPLHF
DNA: TGTGCCAGCAGTGACCCTTTTGGCAGGGTGATTAATTCACCCCTCCACTTT

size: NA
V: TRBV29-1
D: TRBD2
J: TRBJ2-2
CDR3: CSVGTSRTGELFF
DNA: TGCAGCGTCGGGACTAGCCGGACCGGGGAGCTGTTTTTT

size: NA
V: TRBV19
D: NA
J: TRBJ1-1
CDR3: CASSMSRGTEAFF
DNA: TGTGCCAGTAGTATGTCCAGGGGCACTGAAGCTTTCTTT

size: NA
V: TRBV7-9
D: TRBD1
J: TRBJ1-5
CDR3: CASSWGTVRLDRPQHF
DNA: TGTGCCAGCAGCTGGGGGACAGTCCGTCTGGATCGGCCCCAGCATTTT

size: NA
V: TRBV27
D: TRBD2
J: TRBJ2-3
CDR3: CASSVQAGGLEDTQYF
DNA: TGTGCCAGCAGTGTACAAGCGGGAGGGCTGGAAGATACGCAGTATTTT

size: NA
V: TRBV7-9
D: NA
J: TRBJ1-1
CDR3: CAILSSGGHTEAFF
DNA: TGTGCCATCCTCTCGTCGGGGGGACACACTGAAGCTTTCTTT

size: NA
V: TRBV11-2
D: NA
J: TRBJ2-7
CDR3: CASSLVGLAYEQYF
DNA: TGTGCCAGCAGCTTAGTAGGTCTAGCCTACGAGCAGTACTTC

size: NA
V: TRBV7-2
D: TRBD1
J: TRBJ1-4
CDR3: CASSSRGQGAIGEKLFF
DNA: TGTGCCAGCAGCTCCCGGGGACAGGGGGCCATTGGCGAAAAACTGTTTTTT

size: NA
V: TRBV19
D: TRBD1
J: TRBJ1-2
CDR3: CASRAPRGAFYGYTF
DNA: TGTGCCAGTAGGGCGCCCAGGGGGGCCTTCTATGGCTACACCTTC

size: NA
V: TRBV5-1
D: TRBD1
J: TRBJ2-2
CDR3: CASSRGGTGGNTGELFF
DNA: TGCGCCAGCAGCAGGGGTGGGACAGGAGGGAACACCGGGGAGCTGTTTTTT

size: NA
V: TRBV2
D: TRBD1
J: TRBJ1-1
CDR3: CASSYLTGDTEAFF
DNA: TGTGCCAGCAGTTACCTTACAGGGGACACTGAAGCTTTCTTT